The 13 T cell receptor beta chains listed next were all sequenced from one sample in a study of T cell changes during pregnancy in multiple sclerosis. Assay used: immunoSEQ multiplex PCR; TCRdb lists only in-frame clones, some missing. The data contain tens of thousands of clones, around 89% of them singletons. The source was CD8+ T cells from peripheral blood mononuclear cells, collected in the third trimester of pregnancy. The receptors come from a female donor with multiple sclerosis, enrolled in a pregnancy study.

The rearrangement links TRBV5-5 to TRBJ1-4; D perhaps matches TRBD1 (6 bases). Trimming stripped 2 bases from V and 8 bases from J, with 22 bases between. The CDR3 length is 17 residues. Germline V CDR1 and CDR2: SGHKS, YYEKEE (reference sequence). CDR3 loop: CASSFKYHRPQGEKLFF. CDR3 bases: TGTGCCAGCAGCTTTAAATACCACAGGCCCCAGGGGGAAAAACTGTTTTTT. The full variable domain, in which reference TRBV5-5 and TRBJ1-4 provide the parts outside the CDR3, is DAGVTQSPTHLIKTRGQQVTLRCSPISGHKSVSWYQQVLGQGPQFIFQYYEKEERGRGNFPDRFSARQFPNYSSELNVNALLLGDSALYLCASSFKYHRPQGEKLFFGSGTQLSVL.

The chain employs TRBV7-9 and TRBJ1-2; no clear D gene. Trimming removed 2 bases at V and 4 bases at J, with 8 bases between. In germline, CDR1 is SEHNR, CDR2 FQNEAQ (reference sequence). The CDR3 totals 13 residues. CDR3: CASSLSQIYGYTF. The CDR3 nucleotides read TGTGCCAGCAGCTTATCACAGATCTATGGCTACACCTTC.

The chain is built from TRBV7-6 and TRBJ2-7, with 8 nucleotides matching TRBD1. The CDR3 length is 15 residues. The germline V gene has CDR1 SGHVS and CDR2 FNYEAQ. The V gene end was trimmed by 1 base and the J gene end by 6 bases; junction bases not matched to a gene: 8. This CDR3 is CASSLDPDRVGEQYF. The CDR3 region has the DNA TGTGCCAGCAGCTTAGACCCGGACAGGGTCGGCGAGCAGTACTTC.

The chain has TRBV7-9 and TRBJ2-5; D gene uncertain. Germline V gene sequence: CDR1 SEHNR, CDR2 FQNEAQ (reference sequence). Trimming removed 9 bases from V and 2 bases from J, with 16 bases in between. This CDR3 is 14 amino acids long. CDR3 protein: CARYHSRLQETQYF. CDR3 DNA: TGTGCCAGATACCACAGCCGGTTGCAAGAGACCCAGTACTTC.

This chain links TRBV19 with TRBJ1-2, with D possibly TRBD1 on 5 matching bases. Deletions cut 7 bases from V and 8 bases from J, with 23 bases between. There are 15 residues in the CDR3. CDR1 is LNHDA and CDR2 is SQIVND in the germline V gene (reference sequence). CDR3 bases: TGTGCCAGTAATACAGGCTTCGGCCAAGGAGAAGGCTACACCTTC. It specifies CASNTGFGQGEGYTF.

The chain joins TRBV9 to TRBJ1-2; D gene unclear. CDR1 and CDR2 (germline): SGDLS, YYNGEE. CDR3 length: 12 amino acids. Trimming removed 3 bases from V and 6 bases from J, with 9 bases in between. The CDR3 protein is CASSGDTDGYTF. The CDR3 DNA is TGTGCCAGCAGCGGTGACACGGATGGCTACACCTTC.

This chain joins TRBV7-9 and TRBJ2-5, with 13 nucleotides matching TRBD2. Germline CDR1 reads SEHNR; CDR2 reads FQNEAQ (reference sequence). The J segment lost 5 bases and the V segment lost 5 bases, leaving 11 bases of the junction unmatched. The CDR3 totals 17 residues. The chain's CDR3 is CASSPRTSGGAGETQYF. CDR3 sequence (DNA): TGTGCCAGCAGCCCTAGAACTAGCGGGGGGGCCGGGGAGACCCAGTACTTC.

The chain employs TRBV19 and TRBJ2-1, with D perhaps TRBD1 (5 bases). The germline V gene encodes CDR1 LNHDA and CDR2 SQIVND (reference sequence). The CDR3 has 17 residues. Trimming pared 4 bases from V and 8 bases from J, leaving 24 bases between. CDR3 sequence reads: CASSSPAREGSLDEQFF. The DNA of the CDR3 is TGTGCCAGTAGTAGTCCGGCCAGGGAAGGCAGTTTAGATGAGCAGTTCTTC. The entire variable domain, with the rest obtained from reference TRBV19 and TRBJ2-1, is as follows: DGGITQSPKYLFRKEGQNVTLSCEQNLNHDAMYWYRQDPGQGLRLIYYSQIVNDFQKGDIAEGYSVSREKKESFPLTVTSAQKNPTAFYLCASSSPAREGSLDEQFFGPGTRLTVL.

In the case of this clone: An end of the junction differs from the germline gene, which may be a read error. CDR3 in amino acids: CASTIRPGQMNAEAFF. DNA of the CDR3: TGTGCCAGTACTATCAGACCTGGACAGATGAACGCTGAAGCTTTCTTT. The chain uses TRBV19 and TRBJ1-1, with a possible D match to TRBD1 (6 bases). CDR3 length: 16 amino acids. The germline V gene encodes CDR1 LNHDA and CDR2 SQIVND (reference sequence). The full variable domain, with the rest looked up from reference TRBV19 and TRBJ1-1, is DGGITQSPKYLFRKEGQNVTLSCEQNLNHDAMYWYRQDPGQGLRLIYYSQIVNDFQKGDIAEGYSVSREKKESFPLTVTSAQKNPTAFYLCASTIRPGQMNAEAFFGQGTRLTVV.

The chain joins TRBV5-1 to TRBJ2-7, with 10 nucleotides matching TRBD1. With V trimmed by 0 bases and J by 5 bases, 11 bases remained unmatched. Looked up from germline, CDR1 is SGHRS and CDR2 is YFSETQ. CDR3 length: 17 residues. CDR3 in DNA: TGCGCCAGCAGCTTGGAAGGTGGGGACAGGGGTATCCACGAGCAGTACTTC. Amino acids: CASSLEGGDRGIHEQYF.

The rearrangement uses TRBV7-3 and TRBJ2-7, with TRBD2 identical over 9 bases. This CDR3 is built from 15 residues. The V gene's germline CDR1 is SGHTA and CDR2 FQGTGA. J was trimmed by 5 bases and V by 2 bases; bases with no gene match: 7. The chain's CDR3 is CASSLAGGRPDEQYF. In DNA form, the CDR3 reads TGTGCCAGCAGCTTAGCGGGGGGGAGGCCCGACGAGCAGTACTTC. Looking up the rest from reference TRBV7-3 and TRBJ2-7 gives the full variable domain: GAGVSQTPSNKVTEKGKYVELRCDPISGHTALYWYRQSLGQGPEFLIYFQGTGAADDSGLPNDRFFAVRPEGSVSTLKIQRTERGDSAVYLCASSLAGGRPDEQYFGPGTRLTVT.

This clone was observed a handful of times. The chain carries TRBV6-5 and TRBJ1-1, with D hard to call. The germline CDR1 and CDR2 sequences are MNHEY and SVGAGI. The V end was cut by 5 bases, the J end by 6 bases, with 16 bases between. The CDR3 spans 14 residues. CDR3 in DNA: TGTGCCAGCAGTCCCAACCCCCTCGACTCTGAAGCTTTCTTT. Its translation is CASSPNPLDSEAFF.

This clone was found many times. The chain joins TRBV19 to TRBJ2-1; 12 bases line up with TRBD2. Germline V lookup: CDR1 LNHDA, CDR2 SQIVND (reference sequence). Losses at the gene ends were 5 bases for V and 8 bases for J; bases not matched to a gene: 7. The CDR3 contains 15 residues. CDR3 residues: CASSVTSGSMDEQFF. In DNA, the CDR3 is TGTGCCAGTAGTGTGACTAGCGGGAGTATGGATGAGCAGTTCTTC. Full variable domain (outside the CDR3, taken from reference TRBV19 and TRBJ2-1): DGGITQSPKYLFRKEGQNVTLSCEQNLNHDAMYWYRQDPGQGLRLIYYSQIVNDFQKGDIAEGYSVSREKKESFPLTVTSAQKNPTAFYLCASSVTSGSMDEQFFGPGTRLTVL.